This TCR beta chain was sequenced during a study of sequential checkpoint blockade in melanoma. Study-level information: Randomization was 1:1 between first-line nivolumab→ipilimumab and ipilimumab→nivolumab. Each arm's sequence ended with maintenance nivolumab.

Using immunoSEQ multiplex PCR, the repertoire was profiled, and TCRdb retains in-frame clones only, with some absent. The sample lists some 20,000 clones, approximately 57% occurring once. Stated treatment: randomized to nivolumab then ipilimumab (arm A) or the reverse (arm B). Patients had received no earlier DNA-damaging chemotherapy. Live CD3+CD8+ CD19− CD56− cells were sorted from PBMCs. The CDR3 is 14 residues long. The V gene end was trimmed by 4 bases and the J gene end by 6 bases; junction bases not matched to a gene: 5. CDR1 is SGDLS and CDR2 is YYNGEE in the germline V gene. The specimen comprised CD8+ T cells sorted from blood (inferred from file names), sampled from a patient given nivolumab and ipilimumab in sequence. V and J are TRBV9 and TRBJ1-5, with TRBD1 identical over 9 bases. This TCR came from a human donor with melanoma. CDR3 sequence reads: CASSSGTGTQPQHF. CDR3 bases: TGTGCCAGCAGCTCCGGGACAGGGACTCAGCCCCAGCATTTT.